The T cell receptor (beta chain) described here comes from a study of cytomegalovirus exposure and HLA in healthy donors. Sequenced by immunoSEQ multiplex PCR; TCRdb stores in-frame clones only, minus some. The sample contains fewer than 400,000 clones, 70% to 90% of which appear only once. This clone was seen a single time. This CDR3 has 23 amino acids. The germline CDR1 and CDR2 sequences are SGDLS and YYNGEE. The trim removed 4 bases at V and 4 bases at J, leaving 28 bases unmatched. The genes are TRBV9 and TRBJ2-5; 13 bases agree with TRBD2. The sample comprised PBMCs. This clonotype was sampled from a man aged 25 to 45 in good health and CMV-seronegative. The CDR3 sequence is CASSRPLLAGGLGALERTETQYF. In DNA form, the CDR3 reads TGTGCCAGCAGCCGCCCTTTACTAGCGGGGGGGCTAGGTGCGCTTGAGAGGACAGAGACCCAGTACTTC. The complete variable domain, with remaining parts taken from reference TRBV9 and TRBJ2-5, reads DSGVTQTPKHLITATGQRVTLRCSPRSGDLSVYWYQQSLDQGLQFLIQYYNGEERAKGNILERFSAQQFPDLHSELNLSSLELGDSALYFCASSRPLLAGGLGALERTETQYFGPGTRLLVL.